Sequencing of this TCR beta chain was carried out in a study of cytomegalovirus exposure and HLA in healthy donors. Worth noting for this clone: This same CDR3 is encoded by further DNA sequences in the sample.

V shed 4 bases, J shed 1 base, and the junction held 5 bases outside the gene matches. CDR1 is SGHNT and CDR2 is YYREEE in the germline V gene (reference sequence). The length of the CDR3 is 14 residues. The PCR was carried out with 60 Vbeta primers and 13 Jbeta primers. The method was immunoSEQ multiplex PCR; TCRdb's version includes in-frame clones alone and lacks a portion of them. This table holds 150,000 to 200,000 clones. Donors in the study were healthy people who gave bone marrow. The gene calls are TRBV5-4 and TRBJ2-7, with 7 bases aligning to TRBD1. The TCR originated in a woman aged 60-75 years in good health and CMV-seronegative. Sequencing was done on a sample of PBMCs. This chain's CDR3 is CASSPLTGSYEQYF. The DNA of the CDR3 is TGTGCCAGCAGCCCCTTGACAGGGTCCTACGAGCAGTACTTC.